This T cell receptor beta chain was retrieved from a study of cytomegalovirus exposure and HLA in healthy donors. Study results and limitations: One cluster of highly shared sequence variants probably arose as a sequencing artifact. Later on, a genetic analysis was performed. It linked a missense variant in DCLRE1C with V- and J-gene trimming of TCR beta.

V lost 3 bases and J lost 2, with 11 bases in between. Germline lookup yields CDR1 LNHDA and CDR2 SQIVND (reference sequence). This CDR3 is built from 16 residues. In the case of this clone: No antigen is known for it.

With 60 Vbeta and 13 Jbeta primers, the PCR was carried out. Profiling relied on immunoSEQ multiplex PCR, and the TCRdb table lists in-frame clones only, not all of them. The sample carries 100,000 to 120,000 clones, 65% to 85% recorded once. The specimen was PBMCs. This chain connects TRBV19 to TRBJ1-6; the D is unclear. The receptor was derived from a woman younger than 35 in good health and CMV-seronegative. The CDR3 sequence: CASSMYEGTYNSPLHF. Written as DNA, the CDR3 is TGTGCCAGTAGTATGTACGAGGGAACCTATAATTCACCCCTCCACTTT.